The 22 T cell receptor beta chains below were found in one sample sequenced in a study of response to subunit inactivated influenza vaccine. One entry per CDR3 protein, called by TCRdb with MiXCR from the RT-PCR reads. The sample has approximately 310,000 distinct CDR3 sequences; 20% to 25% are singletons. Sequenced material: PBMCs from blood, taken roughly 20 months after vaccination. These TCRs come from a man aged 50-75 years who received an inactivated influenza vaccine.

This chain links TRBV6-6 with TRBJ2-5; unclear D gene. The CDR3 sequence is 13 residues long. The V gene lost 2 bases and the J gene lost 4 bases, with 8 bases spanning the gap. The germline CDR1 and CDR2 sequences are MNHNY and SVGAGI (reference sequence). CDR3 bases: TGTGCCAGCAGTTACGGGCTATCAGAGACCCAGTACTTC. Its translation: CASSYGLSETQYF.

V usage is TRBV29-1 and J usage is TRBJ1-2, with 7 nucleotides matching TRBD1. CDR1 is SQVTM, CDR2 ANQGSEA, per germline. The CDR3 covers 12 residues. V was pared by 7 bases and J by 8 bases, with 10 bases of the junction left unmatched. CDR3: CSAGDGGGGYTF. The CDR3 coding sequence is TGCAGCGCCGGGGACGGAGGGGGCGGCTACACCTTC.

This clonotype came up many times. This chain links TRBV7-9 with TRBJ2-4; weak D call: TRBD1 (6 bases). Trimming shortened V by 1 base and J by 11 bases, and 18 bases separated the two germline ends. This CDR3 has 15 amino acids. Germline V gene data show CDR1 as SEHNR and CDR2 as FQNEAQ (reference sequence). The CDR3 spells CASSLVYLTGPFQYF. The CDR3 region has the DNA TGTGCCAGCAGCTTAGTTTATTTGACAGGCCCCTTTCAGTACTTC.

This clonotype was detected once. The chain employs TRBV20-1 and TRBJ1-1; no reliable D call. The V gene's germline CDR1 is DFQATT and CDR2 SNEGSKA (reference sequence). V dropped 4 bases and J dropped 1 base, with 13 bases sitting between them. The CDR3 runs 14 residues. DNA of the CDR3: TGCAGTGCTACGAGTACCGGTTGGAACACTGAAGCTTTCTTT. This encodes CSATSTGWNTEAFF.

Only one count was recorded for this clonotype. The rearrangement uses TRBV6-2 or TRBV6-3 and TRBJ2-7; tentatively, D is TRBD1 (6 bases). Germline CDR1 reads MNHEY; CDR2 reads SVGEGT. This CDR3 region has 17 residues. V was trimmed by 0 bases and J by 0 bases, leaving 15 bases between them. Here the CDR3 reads CASSYSKTGRSSYEQYF. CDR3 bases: TGTGCCAGCAGTTACTCAAAGACAGGAAGGAGCTCCTACGAGCAGTACTTC.

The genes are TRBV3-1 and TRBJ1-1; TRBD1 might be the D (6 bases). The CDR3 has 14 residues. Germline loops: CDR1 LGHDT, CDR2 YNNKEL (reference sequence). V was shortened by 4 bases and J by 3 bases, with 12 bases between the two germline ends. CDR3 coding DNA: TGTGCCAGCAGCCTCCAGGGGTTCCACACTGAAGCTTTCTTT. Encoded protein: CASSLQGFHTEAFF.

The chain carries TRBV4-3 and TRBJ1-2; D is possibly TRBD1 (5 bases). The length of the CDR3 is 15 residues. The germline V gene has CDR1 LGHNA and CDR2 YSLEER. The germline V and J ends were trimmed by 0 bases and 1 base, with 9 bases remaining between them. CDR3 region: CASSQEADSNYGYTF. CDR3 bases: TGCGCCAGCAGCCAAGAGGCCGACAGTAACTATGGCTACACCTTC.

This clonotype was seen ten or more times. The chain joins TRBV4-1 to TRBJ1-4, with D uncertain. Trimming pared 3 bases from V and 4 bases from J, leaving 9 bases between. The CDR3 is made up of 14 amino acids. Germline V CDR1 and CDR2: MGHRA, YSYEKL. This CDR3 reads CASSQDGINEKLFF. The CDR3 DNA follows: TGCGCCAGCAGCCAGGACGGAATTAATGAAAAACTGTTTTTT.

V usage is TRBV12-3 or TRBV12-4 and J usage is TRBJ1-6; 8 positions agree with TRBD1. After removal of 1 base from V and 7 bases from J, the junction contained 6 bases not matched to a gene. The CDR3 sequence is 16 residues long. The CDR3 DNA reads TGTGCCAGCAGTTTAGGCAGGGGGCGCAGGAATTCACCCCTCCACTTT. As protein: CASSLGRGRRNSPLHF.

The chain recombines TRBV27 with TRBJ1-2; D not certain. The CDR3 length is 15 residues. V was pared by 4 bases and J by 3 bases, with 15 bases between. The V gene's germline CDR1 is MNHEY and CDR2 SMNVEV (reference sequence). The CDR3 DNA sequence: TGTGCCAGCAGTTCAATGACTGGTCTAGACTATGGCTACACCTTC. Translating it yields CASSSMTGLDYGYTF.

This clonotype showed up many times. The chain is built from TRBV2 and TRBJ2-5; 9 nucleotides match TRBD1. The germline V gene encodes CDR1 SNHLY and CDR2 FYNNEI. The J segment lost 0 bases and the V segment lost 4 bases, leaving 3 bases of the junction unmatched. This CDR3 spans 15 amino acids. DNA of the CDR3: TGTGCCAGCAGTGGGGACAGGGCCTACCAAGAGACCCAGTACTTC. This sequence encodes CASSGDRAYQETQYF. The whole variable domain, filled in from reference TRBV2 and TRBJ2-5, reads EPEVTQTPSHQVTQMGQEVILRCVPISNHLYFYWYRQILGQKVEFLVSFYNNEISEKSEIFDDQFSVERPDGSNFTLKIRSTKLEDSAMYFCASSGDRAYQETQYFGPGTRLLVL.

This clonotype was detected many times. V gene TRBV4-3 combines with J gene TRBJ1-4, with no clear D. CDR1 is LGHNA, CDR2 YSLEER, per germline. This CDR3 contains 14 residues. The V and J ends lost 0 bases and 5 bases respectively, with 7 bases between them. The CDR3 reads CASSQEAVNEKLFF. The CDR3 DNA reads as TGCGCCAGCAGCCAAGAGGCCGTAAATGAAAAACTGTTTTTT.

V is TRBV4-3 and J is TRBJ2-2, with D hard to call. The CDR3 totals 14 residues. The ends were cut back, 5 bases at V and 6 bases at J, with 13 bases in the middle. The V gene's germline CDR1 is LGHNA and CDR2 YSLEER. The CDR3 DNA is TGCGCCAGCAGCTTAGACTCTAGGGCCGGGGAGCTGTTTTTT. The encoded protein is CASSLDSRAGELFF.

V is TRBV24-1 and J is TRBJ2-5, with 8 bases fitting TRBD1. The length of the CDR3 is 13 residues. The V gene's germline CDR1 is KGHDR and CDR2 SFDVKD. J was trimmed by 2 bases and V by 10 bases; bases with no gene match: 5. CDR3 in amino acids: CATGGTGQETQYF. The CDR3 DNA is TGTGCCACGGGCGGGACAGGTCAAGAGACCCAGTACTTC.

CDR3 coding DNA: TGTGCCAGCAGCTCCGTCCGCAGGGACACCGGGGAGCTGTTTTTT. Protein sequence: CASSSVRRDTGELFF. This chain connects TRBV7-9 to TRBJ2-2; weak D call: TRBD1 (5 bases). Germline CDR1 SEHNR, CDR2 FQNEAQ (reference sequence). The V and J ends lost 4 bases and 3 bases respectively, with 12 bases between them. The CDR3 covers 15 residues.

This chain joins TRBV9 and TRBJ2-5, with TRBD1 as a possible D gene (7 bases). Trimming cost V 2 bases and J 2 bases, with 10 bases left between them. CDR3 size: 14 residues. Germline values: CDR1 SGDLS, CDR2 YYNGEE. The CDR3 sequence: CASSVGGQQETQYF. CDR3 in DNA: TGTGCCAGCAGCGTGGGGGGACAGCAAGAGACCCAGTACTTC.

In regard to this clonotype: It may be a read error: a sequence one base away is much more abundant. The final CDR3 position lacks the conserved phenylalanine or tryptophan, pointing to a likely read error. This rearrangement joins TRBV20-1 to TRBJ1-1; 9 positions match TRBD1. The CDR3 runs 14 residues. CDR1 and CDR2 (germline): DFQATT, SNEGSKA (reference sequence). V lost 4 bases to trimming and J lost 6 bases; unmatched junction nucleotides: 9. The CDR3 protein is CSAIQGAPSAEAFV. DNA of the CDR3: TGCAGTGCTATACAGGGGGCCCCGAGCGCTGAAGCTTTCGTT.

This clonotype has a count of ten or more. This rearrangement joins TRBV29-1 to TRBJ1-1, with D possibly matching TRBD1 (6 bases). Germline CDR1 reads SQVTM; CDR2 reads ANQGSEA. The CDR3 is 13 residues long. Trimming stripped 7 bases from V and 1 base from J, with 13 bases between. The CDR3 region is CSGQQQGNTEAFF. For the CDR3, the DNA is TGCAGCGGTCAACAACAGGGGAACACTGAAGCTTTCTTT.

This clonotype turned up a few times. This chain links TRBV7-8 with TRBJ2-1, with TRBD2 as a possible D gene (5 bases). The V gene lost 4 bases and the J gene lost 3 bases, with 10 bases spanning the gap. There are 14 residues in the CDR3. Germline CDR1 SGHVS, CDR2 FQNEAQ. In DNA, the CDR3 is TGTGCCAGCAGCTGGACCGGGAACTACAATGAGCAGTTCTTC. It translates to CASSWTGNYNEQFF.

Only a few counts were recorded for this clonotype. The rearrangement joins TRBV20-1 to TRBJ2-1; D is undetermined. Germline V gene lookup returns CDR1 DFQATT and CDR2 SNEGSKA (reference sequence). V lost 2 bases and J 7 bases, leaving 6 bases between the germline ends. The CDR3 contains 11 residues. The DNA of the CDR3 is TGCAGTGCTAGATCCGGGAATGAGCAGTTCTTC. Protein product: CSARSGNEQFF.

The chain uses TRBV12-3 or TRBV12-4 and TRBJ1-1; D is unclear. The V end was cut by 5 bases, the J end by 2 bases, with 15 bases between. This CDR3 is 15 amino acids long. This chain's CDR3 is CASSPSQRINTEAFF. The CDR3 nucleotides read TGTGCCAGCAGTCCATCTCAGAGGATTAACACTGAAGCTTTCTTT.

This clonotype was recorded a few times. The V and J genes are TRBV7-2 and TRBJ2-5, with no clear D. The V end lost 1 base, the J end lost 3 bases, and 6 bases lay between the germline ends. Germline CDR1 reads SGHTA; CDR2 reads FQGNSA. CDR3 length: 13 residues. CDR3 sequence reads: CASSLDREETQYF. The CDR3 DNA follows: TGTGCCAGCAGCTTAGATAGGGAAGAGACCCAGTACTTC. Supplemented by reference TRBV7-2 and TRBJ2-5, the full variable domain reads GAGVSQSPSNKVTEKGKDVELRCDPISGHTALYWYRQSLGQGLEFLIYFQGNSAPDKSGLPSDRFSAERTGGSVSTLTIQRTQQEDSAVYLCASSLDREETQYFGPGTRLLVL.